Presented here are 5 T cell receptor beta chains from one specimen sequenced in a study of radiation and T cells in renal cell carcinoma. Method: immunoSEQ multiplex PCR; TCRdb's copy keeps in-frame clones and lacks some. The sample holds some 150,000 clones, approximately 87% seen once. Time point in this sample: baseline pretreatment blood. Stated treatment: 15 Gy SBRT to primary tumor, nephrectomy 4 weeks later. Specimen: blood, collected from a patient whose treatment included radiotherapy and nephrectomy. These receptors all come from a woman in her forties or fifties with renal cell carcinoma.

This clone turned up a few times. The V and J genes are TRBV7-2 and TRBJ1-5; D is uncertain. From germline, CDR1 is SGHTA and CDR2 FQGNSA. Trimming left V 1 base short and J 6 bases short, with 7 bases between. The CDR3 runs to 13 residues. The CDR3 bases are TGTGCCAGCAGCTTAGAGTACGTTCAGCCCCAGCATTTT. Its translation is CASSLEYVQPQHF.

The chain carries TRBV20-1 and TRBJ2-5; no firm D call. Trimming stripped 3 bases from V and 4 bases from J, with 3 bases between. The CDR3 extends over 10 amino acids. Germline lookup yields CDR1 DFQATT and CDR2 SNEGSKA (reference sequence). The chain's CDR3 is CSASGETQYF. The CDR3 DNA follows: TGCAGTGCTAGTGGAGAGACCCAGTACTTC.

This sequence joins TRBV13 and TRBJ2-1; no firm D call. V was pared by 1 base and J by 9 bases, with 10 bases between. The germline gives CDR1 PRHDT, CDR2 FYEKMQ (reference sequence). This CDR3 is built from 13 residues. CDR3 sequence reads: CASSLEVSTEQFF. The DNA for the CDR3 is TGTGCCAGCAGCTTAGAGGTCTCTACTGAGCAGTTCTTC.

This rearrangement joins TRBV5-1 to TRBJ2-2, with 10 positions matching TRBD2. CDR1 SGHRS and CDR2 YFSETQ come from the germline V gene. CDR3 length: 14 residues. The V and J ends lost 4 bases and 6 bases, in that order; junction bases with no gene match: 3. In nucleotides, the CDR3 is TGCGCCAGCAGCGAGGGACTAGCGTCCGGGGAGCTGTTTTTT. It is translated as CASSEGLASGELFF.

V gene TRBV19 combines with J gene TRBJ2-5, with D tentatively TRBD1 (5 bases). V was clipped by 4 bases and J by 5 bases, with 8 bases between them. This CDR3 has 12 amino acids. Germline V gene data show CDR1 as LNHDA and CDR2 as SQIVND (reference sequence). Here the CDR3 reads CASSTAGETQYF. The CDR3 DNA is TGTGCCAGTAGTACCGCAGGGGAGACCCAGTACTTC.